The 24 T cell receptor beta chains below were found in one sample sequenced in a study of tumor T cells in aggressive B-cell lymphoma. This table comes from immunoSEQ multiplex PCR, and its TCRdb copy is limited to in-frame clones, with some not included. Of a few thousand clones listed, less than 85% were seen once; the top ten hold less than 4.5%. Specimen: tumor tissue. The receptors come from an adult with diffuse large B cell lymphoma.

This clone turned up a few times. The chain combines TRBV6-5 with TRBJ2-1, with TRBD1 matching over 11 bases. Germline values: CDR1 MNHEY, CDR2 SVGAGI. The CDR3 has 15 amino acids. J was trimmed by 7 bases and V by 6 bases; bases with no gene match: 8. CDR3 amino acids: CASRDRDRGLNEQFF. The CDR3 DNA follows: TGTGCCAGCAGGGACCGGGACAGGGGGTTAAATGAGCAGTTCTTC.

V is TRBV29-1 and J is TRBJ1-1, with 9 positions matching TRBD1. Germline CDR1 reads SQVTM; CDR2 reads ANQGSEA. Trimming cost V 8 bases and J 1 base; bases outside gene matches: 2. The CDR3 sequence is 12 residues long. The CDR3 DNA reads as TGCAGCACACAGGGGGCGAACACTGAAGCTTTCTTT. Encoded protein: CSTQGANTEAFF.

V and J are TRBV5-1 and TRBJ2-1, with 8 bases identical to TRBD1. V lost 5 bases and J lost 0; bases outside the gene matches: 7. The CDR3 runs 16 residues. CDR1 SGHRS and CDR2 YFSETQ come from the germline V gene. The CDR3 sequence is CASSLTGVSSYNEQFF. The CDR3, as DNA: TGCGCCAGCAGTTTGACAGGGGTGTCCTCCTACAATGAGCAGTTCTTC.

V is TRBV27 and J is TRBJ1-6; the match to TRBD1 covers 8 bases. CDR1 and CDR2 from the germline V gene are MNHEY and SMNVEV (reference sequence). The length of the CDR3 is 16 residues. Trimming cost V 6 bases and J 13 bases; bases outside gene matches: 17. The CDR3 nucleotides are TGTGCCAGCAGATCTGGATTCGGACAGGGAGGTCAGCCCCTCCACTTT. Translated, it gives CASRSGFGQGGQPLHF.

This clone was picked up a small number of times. The chain is built from TRBV10-3 and TRBJ1-2, with D maybe TRBD1 (5 bases). V was pared by 4 bases and J by 6 bases, with 9 bases between. This CDR3 region has 12 residues. Germline CDR1 and CDR2: ENHRY and SYGVKD. This CDR3 is CAISVVGDGYTF. The CDR3 bases are TGTGCCATCAGTGTAGTAGGGGATGGCTACACCTTC.

V is TRBV27 and J is TRBJ2-7; possible D gene TRBD1, 5 bases. Germline V gene sequence: CDR1 MNHEY, CDR2 SMNVEV (reference sequence). Trimming shortened V by 3 bases and J by 2 bases, and 11 bases separated the two germline ends. The CDR3 extends over 14 amino acids. DNA for the CDR3: TGTGCCAGCAGTTTCGTGGGGCAGACCTACGAGCAGTACTTC. It specifies CASSFVGQTYEQYF.

V gene TRBV19 combines with J gene TRBJ1-5, with a possible D match to TRBD1 (6 bases). Trimming left V 7 bases short and J 6 bases short, with 16 bases between. The CDR3 loop spans 14 amino acids. Germline values: CDR1 LNHDA, CDR2 SQIVND (reference sequence). CDR3 bases: TGTGCCAGTAATGGGGCAGGGGTTCTTCAGCCCCAGCATTTT. It specifies CASNGAGVLQPQHF.

By sample share, this clone is large. The chain has TRBV27 and TRBJ2-1; TRBD2 matches 12 bases. V was pared by 6 bases and J by 0 bases, with 3 bases of the junction left unmatched. The CDR3 is made up of 16 amino acids. Germline V gene lookup returns CDR1 MNHEY and CDR2 SMNVEV (reference sequence). CDR3 coding DNA: TGTGCCAGCAGGTTACTAGCGGGGGGCTCCTACAATGAGCAGTTCTTC. This codes for CASRLLAGGSYNEQFF.

CDR3 DNA: TGTGCCAGTAGTATCCCTGGAGCGCGGGACACTGAAGCTTTCTTT. Protein product: CASSIPGARDTEAFF. The chain couples TRBV19 to TRBJ1-1; the D is unclear. The CDR3 consists of 15 residues. Trimming cost V 3 bases and J 3 bases, with 14 bases left between them. Germline lookup yields CDR1 LNHDA and CDR2 SQIVND (reference sequence).

The chain has TRBV4-1 and TRBJ1-2; 10 nucleotides agree with TRBD1. The germline gives CDR1 MGHRA, CDR2 YSYEKL. V trimming: 1 base; J trimming: 7 bases; junction bases outside the gene matches: 3. The CDR3 totals 14 residues. Written as DNA, the CDR3 is TGCGCCAGCAGCCAAGGACAGGGGGCTGGTGGCTACACCTTC. Translation: CASSQGQGAGGYTF.

The chain couples TRBV9 to TRBJ2-7; 7 bases fit TRBD2. The V gene's germline CDR1 is SGDLS and CDR2 YYNGEE. This CDR3 has 15 amino acids. Losses at the gene ends were 0 bases for V and 4 bases for J; bases not matched to a gene: 7. The CDR3 protein is CASSVEASGRYEQYF. The CDR3, as DNA: TGTGCCAGCAGCGTAGAGGCTAGCGGCCGATACGAGCAGTACTTC.

CDR3 residues: CASGGGPYEQYF. In DNA, the CDR3 is TGTGCCAGCGGCGGGGGCCCCTACGAGCAGTACTTC. This sequence joins TRBV2 and TRBJ2-7; perhaps TRBD2 as D (7 bases). The V gene's germline CDR1 is SNHLY and CDR2 FYNNEI. The CDR3 is 12 amino acids. Trimming shortened V by 8 bases and J by 2 bases, and 10 bases separated the two germline ends.

This clone was seen more than once but under ten times. This chain links TRBV18 with TRBJ2-1; unclear D gene. The CDR3 length is 14 residues. Germline-derived CDR1 and CDR2 are KGHSH and LQKENI. V lost 6 bases, J lost 7 bases, and 16 bases lay in between. The CDR3 bases are TGTGCCAGCTCTCTCAGCGAGGATGTGAATGAGCAGTTCTTC. Protein sequence: CASSLSEDVNEQFF.

The chain is built from TRBV1 and TRBJ2-3; the table calls TRBD2, which could not be checked here. TRBV1 is recorded as a pseudogene. The CDR3 has 19 amino acids. The chain's CDR3 is CTSSQPVTSGEGPTDTQYF. The DNA for the CDR3 is TGCACCAGCAGCCAACCCGTGACTAGCGGGGAGGGACCCACAGATACGCAGTATTTT.

J is TRBJ2-7 and V is TRBV7-9; maybe TRBD1 (6 bases). The CDR3 length is 14 residues. With 8 bases removed from V and 7 bases from J, the gap between germline ends came to 21 bases. The germline gives CDR1 SEHNR, CDR2 FQNEAQ (reference sequence). CDR3 sequence reads: CASGGHSARMEQYF. CDR3 bases: TGTGCCAGCGGGGGCCACTCCGCAAGGATGGAGCAGTACTTC.

This clone was counted once. The chain carries TRBV10-3 and TRBJ2-7; D may be TRBD1 (7 bases). Trimming pared 9 bases from V and 0 bases from J, leaving 15 bases between. The CDR3 length is 14 residues. Germline CDR1 reads ENHRY; CDR2 reads SYGVKD. This CDR3 reads CAIRGRDSSYEQYF. As DNA, the CDR3 is TGTGCCATTCGGGGGCGGGACAGCTCCTACGAGCAGTACTTC.

For the CDR3, the DNA is TGTGCCAGTAGTACAGGGGGCGAGCAGTACTTC. As protein: CASSTGGEQYF. This chain joins TRBV19 and TRBJ2-7, with 7 positions matching TRBD1. The CDR3 spans 11 residues. Germline values: CDR1 LNHDA, CDR2 SQIVND (reference sequence). The V gene end was trimmed by 4 bases and the J gene end by 6 bases; junction bases not matched to a gene: 0.

The chain uses TRBV2 and TRBJ1-1; the D gene is possibly TRBD1 (6 bases). The CDR3 is 14 amino acids. CDR1 is SNHLY and CDR2 is FYNNEI in the germline V gene. Trimming left V 6 bases short and J 3 bases short, with 14 bases between. As DNA, the CDR3 is TGTGCCAGCAGCGTGAGGGGGACGTACACTGAAGCTTTCTTT. Protein product: CASSVRGTYTEAFF.

The V and J genes are TRBV12-5 and TRBJ1-1, with a weak D call TRBD1 (5 bases). Germline V CDR1 and CDR2: LGHNT, FRNRAP. V dropped 1 base and J dropped 8 bases, with 11 bases sitting between them. CDR3 size: 13 residues. In DNA form, the CDR3 reads TGTGCTAGTGGTTTGGCTGGGACTTTCGAAGCTTTCTTT. This gives the protein CASGLAGTFEAFF.

The chain combines TRBV5-4 with TRBJ1-2; D is perhaps TRBD1 (5 bases). Germline CDR1 is SGHNT and CDR2 is YYREEE (reference sequence). V was trimmed by 0 bases and J by 8 bases, leaving 11 bases between them. This CDR3 contains 13 residues. The CDR3 sequence: CASSLGRVDGYTF. For the CDR3, the DNA is TGTGCCAGCAGCTTGGGCAGGGTTGACGGCTACACCTTC.

A few counts support this clone. The chain has TRBV5-6 and TRBJ1-5; D is unresolved. The CDR3 totals 13 residues. Trimming stripped 2 bases from V and 4 bases from J, with 7 bases between. Germline V gives CDR1 SGHDT, CDR2 YYEEEE. CDR3 protein: CASSFTGNQPQHF. The CDR3 DNA reads TGTGCCAGCAGCTTCACGGGAAATCAGCCCCAGCATTTT.

Comments on this clone: One junction end does not reproduce the germline sequence, and a read error may be involved. This CDR3 is also generated by other DNA sequences in the sample. The chain joins TRBV20-1 to TRBJ1-1; the D gene is possibly TRBD1 (5 bases). CDR3 length: 11 residues. Germline CDR1 reads DFQATT; CDR2 reads SNEGSKA (reference sequence). The CDR3 DNA reads as TGTAGTGCTAGAGATGGGCAGGGAGCTTTCTTT. Residues: CSARDGQGAFF.

The chain employs TRBV5-1 and TRBJ2-3, with D perhaps TRBD2 (5 bases). Trimming cost V 5 bases and J 1 base, with 8 bases left between them. Germline lookup yields CDR1 SGHRS and CDR2 YFSETQ. CDR3 length: 13 residues. In DNA form, the CDR3 reads TGCGCCAGCAGGCCCGGGGGCACAGATACGCAGTATTTT. Protein sequence: CASRPGGTDTQYF.

This chain uses TRBV6-1 with TRBJ1-5; 10 bases map to TRBD1. The J segment lost 5 bases and the V segment lost 2 bases, leaving 9 bases of the junction unmatched. CDR3 length: 17 amino acids. Germline values: CDR1 MNHNS, CDR2 SASEGT. CDR3 residues: CASSEWEGQGWHQPQHF. CDR3 nucleotide sequence: TGTGCCAGCAGTGAATGGGAGGGACAGGGGTGGCATCAGCCCCAGCATTTT.